These T cell receptor beta chains were read from a single sample in a study of blood T cells in healthy people across ages. Each CDR3 protein is one row after TCRdb ran MiXCR on the 5' RACE reads. The data contain about 1.7 million distinct CDR3 sequences, over 25% of them seen just once; the ten biggest clones take up 7% to 9%. Sample: blood. The receptor set was obtained from a woman in her thirties in good health. CDR3s include the opening cysteine and the closing phenylalanine or tryptophan. A D gene is named only where the DNA matches it firmly. Clone size is shown for a subset of rows, as once, few, many or a class of expanded clone.

CDR3 DNA	CDR3 protein	clone size	V gene	J gene	D gene
TGTGCCATCAGTGAGACTAGCGAGCTGAACTACGAGCAGTACTTC	CAISETSELNYEQYF	NA	TRBV10-3	TRBJ2-7	TRBD2
TGTGCCAGCAGCTGGCGCGACGACTACGAGCAGTACTTC	CASSWRDDYEQYF	NA	TRBV14	TRBJ2-7	NA
TGCAGTGCTAGAGAAGGCGGGGGCCCGCAGTATTTT	CSAREGGGPQYF	NA	TRBV20-1	TRBJ2-3	NA
TGCGCCAGCAGCTCCAGCGGGGGTAGCCCCCGCTACAATGAGCAGTTCTTC	CASSSSGGSPRYNEQFF	NA	TRBV5-1	TRBJ2-1	TRBD2
TGTGCCAGCATGTCTAGCGGGGGGGCAGATACGCAGTATTTT	CASMSSGGADTQYF	few	TRBV11-2	TRBJ2-3	TRBD2
TGTGCCTGGAGTGTACTGGTATACACTAACTATGGCTACACCTTC	CAWSVLVYTNYGYTF	NA	TRBV30	TRBJ1-2	NA
TGCGCCAGCACCACGGACGCCCTCTATGGCTACACCTTC	CASTTDALYGYTF	NA	TRBV5-1	TRBJ1-2	NA
TGTGCCAGCAGTTACTCGGGAGGCCGGGAAAAACTGTTTTTT	CASSYSGGREKLFF	few	TRBV6-5	TRBJ1-4	NA
TGTGCCAGCAGGTGGGTGCACCCCGGTCGGGCTTTCTTT	CASRWVHPGRAFF	NA	TRBV12-3/TRBV12-4	TRBJ1-1	NA
TGTGCCAGCAGCCACGGCAGGGACGGAACTAACTATGGCTACACCTTC	CASSHGRDGTNYGYTF	few	TRBV7-9	TRBJ1-2	NA
TGCGGTGCTAGAGACTTCGGGTTACCCTCCTGCGAGCAGTACTTC	CGARDFGLPSCEQYF	NA	TRBV20-1	TRBJ2-7	NA
TGTGCCAGCAGCGTGGACCGGGGGTCCGCCTATGGCTACACCTTC	CASSVDRGSAYGYTF	NA	TRBV7-9	TRBJ1-2	NA
TGTGCCAGCAGCCTCTACGGCGGGACAATATCAGACCTAGCCAAAAACATTCAGTACTTC	CASSLYGGTISDLAKNIQYF	NA	TRBV12-3/TRBV12-4	TRBJ2-4	NA
TGTGCCAGCTCACCAATAGAGGTGCAAGAGACCCAGTACTTC	CASSPIEVQETQYF	few	TRBV18	TRBJ2-5	NA
TGTGCCAGCAGCTTGGGCAGGGAGGGTCAGCCCCAGCATTTT	CASSLGREGQPQHF	NA	TRBV7-9	TRBJ1-5	NA
TGTGCCAGCAGCACCGGGGCCGCGCGGGAGCAGTTCTTC	CASSTGAAREQFF	NA	TRBV12-3/TRBV12-4	TRBJ2-1	NA
TGTGCCAGCAGCCAAGAGAGACTCCTGAACACTGAAGCTTTCTTT	CASSQERLLNTEAFF	few	TRBV4-2	TRBJ1-1	NA
TGCAGCGATGGGACAGGGGGAGAGACCCAGTACTTC	CSDGTGGETQYF	NA	TRBV29-1	TRBJ2-5	TRBD1
TGTGCCAGCAGTTACTCGGAGTCAGGGGGTGAGCAGTTCTTC	CASSYSESGGEQFF	few	TRBV6-5	TRBJ2-1	TRBD1
TGTGCCAGCAGCCCTCACCTCTATGGCTACACCTTC	CASSPHLYGYTF	NA	TRBV2	TRBJ1-2	NA
TGCAGTGCTGAAAACAGGGCAATGAACACTGAAGCTTTCTTT	CSAENRAMNTEAFF	NA	TRBV20-1	TRBJ1-1	NA
TGTGCCTGCAGCAGAAAGACCCAGTACTTC	CACSRKTQYF	few	TRBV7-9	TRBJ2-5	NA
TGTGCCAGCAGCCCGCCTACCCGAGGGGGGTATAATTCACCCCTCCACTTT	CASSPPTRGGYNSPLHF	few	TRBV27	TRBJ1-6	NA
TGTGCCAGCAGTTTATCAATGGGGGATACGCAGTATTTT	CASSLSMGDTQYF	few	TRBV27	TRBJ2-3	NA
TGTGCCAGCAGCTTCCACGGGAGTGGACAAGAGACCCAGTACTTC	CASSFHGSGQETQYF	NA	TRBV11-2	TRBJ2-5	NA
TGCGCCAGCAGCCCAGGACAGACTTCGACTAATGAAAAACTGTTTTTT	CASSPGQTSTNEKLFF	NA	TRBV5-1	TRBJ1-4	NA
TGTGCCAGCAGCCCGGAAGACAGGGTATTAAATCCTTATGGCTACACCTTC	CASSPEDRVLNPYGYTF	few	TRBV7-2	TRBJ1-2	TRBD1
TGCAGTGCTACGAAAGCGCTGAGCTCCTACAATGAGCAGTTCTTC	CSATKALSSYNEQFF	few	TRBV20-1	TRBJ2-1	NA
TGTACCAGCAAAAAGCGGGTCACAGATACGCAGTATTTT	CTSKKRVTDTQYF	few	TRBV28	TRBJ2-3	NA
TGCAGTGCTAGAATGAAAGTTGACTATGGCTACACCTTC	CSARMKVDYGYTF	NA	TRBV20-1	TRBJ1-2	NA
TGTGCCAGCAGTTTTCAATTGGCCAGGGCCGCTCATACGCAGTATTTT	CASSFQLARAAHTQYF	few	TRBV12-3/TRBV12-4	TRBJ2-3	NA
TGTGCCAGCAGCCAGCGTGATACCTACGAGCAGTACTTC	CASSQRDTYEQYF	NA	TRBV3-1	TRBJ2-7	NA
TGCAGCGCCGGACGGAACAATGAGCAGTTCTTC	CSAGRNNEQFF	NA	TRBV29-1	TRBJ2-1	NA
TGTGCCAGCAGTGCTTTTCTGGGGAAGTACGAGCAGTACTTC	CASSAFLGKYEQYF	NA	TRBV2	TRBJ2-7	NA
TGTGCCAGCAGCACGCCGGGACTAGCGGGCGGGGAGCGGTTTTTT	CASSTPGLAGGERFF	NA	TRBV12-3/TRBV12-4	TRBJ2-2	TRBD2
TGTGCCAGCAGGGAACCAGGGGGAACCTACAATGAACAGTTCTTC	CASREPGGTYNEQFF	NA	TRBV5-6	TRBJ2-1	TRBD1
TGCGCCAGCAGCATCCGGACTAGCGGAAACACAGATACGCAGTATTTT	CASSIRTSGNTDTQYF	NA	TRBV5-1	TRBJ2-3	TRBD2
TGTGCCAGCAGCTTAACGTGGTCGGGGGGAGACAATGAGCAGTTCTTC	CASSLTWSGGDNEQFF	few	TRBV7-9	TRBJ2-1	TRBD2
TGCGCCAGCAGCTCAAGGGACGGGGACGCCGAGCAGTACTTC	CASSSRDGDAEQYF	many	TRBV4-1	TRBJ2-7	NA
TGTGCCAGCACGAAGAGGGACAGTCTCAACTATGGCTACACCTTC	CASTKRDSLNYGYTF	once	TRBV6-1	TRBJ1-2	TRBD1
TGTGCCAGCAGTTTTATGGGGGCCCGGACAGATACGCAGTATTTT	CASSFMGARTDTQYF	NA	TRBV12-3/TRBV12-4	TRBJ2-3	NA
TGTGCCAGCAGCTACTCCCGGGGGAGGGAGACCCAGTACTTC	CASSYSRGRETQYF	many	TRBV12-3/TRBV12-4	TRBJ2-5	NA